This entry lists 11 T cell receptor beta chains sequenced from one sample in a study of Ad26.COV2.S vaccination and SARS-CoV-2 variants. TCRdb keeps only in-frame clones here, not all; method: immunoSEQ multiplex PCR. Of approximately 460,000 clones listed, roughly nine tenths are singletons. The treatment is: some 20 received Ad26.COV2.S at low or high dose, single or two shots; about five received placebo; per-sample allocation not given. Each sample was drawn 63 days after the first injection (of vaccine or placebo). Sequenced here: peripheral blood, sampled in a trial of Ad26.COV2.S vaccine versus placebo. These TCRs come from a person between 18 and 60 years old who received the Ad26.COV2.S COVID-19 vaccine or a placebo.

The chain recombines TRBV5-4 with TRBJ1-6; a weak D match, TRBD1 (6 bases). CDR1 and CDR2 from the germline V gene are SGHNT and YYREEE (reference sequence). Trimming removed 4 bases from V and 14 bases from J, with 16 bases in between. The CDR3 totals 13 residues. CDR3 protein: CASSPGEGSALHF. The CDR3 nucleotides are TGTGCCAGCAGCCCAGGGGAGGGTAGCGCCCTCCACTTT.

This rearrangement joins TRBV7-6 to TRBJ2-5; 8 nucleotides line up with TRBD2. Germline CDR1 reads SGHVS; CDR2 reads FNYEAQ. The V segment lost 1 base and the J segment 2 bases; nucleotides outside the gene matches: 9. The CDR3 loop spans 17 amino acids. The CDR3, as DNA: TGTGCCAGCAGCTTAGTTCGAGGTAGCGGGAAGCAAGAGACCCAGTACTTC. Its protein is CASSLVRGSGKQETQYF.

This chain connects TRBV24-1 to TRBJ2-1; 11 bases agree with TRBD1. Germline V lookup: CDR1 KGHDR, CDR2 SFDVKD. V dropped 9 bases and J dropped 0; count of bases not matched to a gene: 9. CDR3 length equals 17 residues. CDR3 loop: CATGTGGSQSSYNEQFF. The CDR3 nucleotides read TGTGCCACCGGGACAGGGGGTTCCCAGAGCTCCTACAATGAGCAGTTCTTC.

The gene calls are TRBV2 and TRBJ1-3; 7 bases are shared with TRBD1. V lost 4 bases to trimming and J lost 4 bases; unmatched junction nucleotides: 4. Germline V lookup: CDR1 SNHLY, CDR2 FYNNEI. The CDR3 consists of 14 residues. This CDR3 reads CASSARGRGNTIYF. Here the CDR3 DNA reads TGTGCCAGCAGTGCCAGGGGGAGGGGAAACACCATATATTTT.

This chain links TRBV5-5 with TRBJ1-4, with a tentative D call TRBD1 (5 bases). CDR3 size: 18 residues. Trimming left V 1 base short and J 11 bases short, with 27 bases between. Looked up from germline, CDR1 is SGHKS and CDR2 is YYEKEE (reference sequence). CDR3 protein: CASSLSAIGGSREMKLFF. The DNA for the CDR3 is TGTGCCAGCAGCTTGTCGGCCATTGGGGGGTCACGGGAAATGAAACTGTTTTTT.

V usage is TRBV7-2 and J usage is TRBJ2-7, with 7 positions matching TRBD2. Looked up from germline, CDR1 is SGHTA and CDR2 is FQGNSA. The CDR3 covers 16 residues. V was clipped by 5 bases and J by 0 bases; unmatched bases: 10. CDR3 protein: CASSLRVGGSSYEQYF. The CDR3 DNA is TGTGCCAGCAGCCTAAGAGTGGGGGGGAGCTCCTACGAGCAGTACTTC.

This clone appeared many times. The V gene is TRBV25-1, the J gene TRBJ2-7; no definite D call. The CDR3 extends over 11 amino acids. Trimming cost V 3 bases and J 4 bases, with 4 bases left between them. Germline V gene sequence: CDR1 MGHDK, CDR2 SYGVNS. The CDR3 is CASSDRYEQYF. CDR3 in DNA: TGTGCCAGCAGTGATCGTTACGAGCAGTACTTC.

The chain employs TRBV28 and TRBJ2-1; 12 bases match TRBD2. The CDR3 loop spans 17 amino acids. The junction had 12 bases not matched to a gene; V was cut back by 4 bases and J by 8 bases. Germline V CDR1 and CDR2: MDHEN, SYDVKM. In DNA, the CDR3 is TGTGCCAGCAGTTGGGGACTAGCGGGTCCACGGGGGGATGAGCAGTTCTTC. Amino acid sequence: CASSWGLAGPRGDEQFF.

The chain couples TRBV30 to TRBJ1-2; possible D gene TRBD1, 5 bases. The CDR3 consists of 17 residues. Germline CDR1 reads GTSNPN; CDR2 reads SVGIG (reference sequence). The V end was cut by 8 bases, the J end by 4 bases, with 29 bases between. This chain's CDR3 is CAGGPPGLVIPGYGYTF. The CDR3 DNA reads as TGTGCCGGAGGGCCCCCGGGACTTGTGATTCCCGGCTATGGCTACACCTTC.

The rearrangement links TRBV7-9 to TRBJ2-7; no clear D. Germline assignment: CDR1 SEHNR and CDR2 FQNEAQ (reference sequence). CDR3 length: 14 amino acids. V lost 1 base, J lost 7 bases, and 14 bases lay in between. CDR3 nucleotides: TGTGCCAGCAGCTTAGGACAAGGGCCGTGGGAGCAGTACTTC. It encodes CASSLGQGPWEQYF.

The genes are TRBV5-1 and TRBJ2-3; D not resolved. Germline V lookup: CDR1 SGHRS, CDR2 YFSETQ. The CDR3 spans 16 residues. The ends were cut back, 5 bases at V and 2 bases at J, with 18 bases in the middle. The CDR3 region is CASRMWSASFTDTQYF. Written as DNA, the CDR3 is TGCGCCAGCAGGATGTGGTCGGCTTCGTTCACAGATACGCAGTATTTT.